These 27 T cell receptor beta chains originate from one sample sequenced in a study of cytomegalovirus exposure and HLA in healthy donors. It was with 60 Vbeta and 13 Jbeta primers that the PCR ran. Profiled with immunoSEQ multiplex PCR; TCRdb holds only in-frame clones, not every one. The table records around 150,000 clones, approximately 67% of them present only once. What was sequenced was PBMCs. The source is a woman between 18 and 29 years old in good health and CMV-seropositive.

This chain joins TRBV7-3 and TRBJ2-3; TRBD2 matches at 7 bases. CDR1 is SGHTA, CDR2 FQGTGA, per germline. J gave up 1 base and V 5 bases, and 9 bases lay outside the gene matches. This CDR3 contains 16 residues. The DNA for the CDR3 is TGTGCCAGCAGCCCAAGTGGCCTAGCGGGCACAGATACGCAGTATTTT. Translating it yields CASSPSGLAGTDTQYF.

This CDR3 is CASSRRILASNTGELFF. In nucleotides, the CDR3 is TGTGCCAGCAGCAGGCGGATACTAGCTTCGAACACCGGGGAGCTGTTTTTT. The chain recombines TRBV21-1 with TRBJ2-2; the D call in the table, TRBD2, was not verified against the DNA. TRBV21-1 is a documented pseudogene. The CDR3 contains 17 residues.

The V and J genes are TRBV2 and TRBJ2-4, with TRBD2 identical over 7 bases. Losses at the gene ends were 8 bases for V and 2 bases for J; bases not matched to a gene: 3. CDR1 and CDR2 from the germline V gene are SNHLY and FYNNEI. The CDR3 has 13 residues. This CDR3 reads CASGRGPKNIQYF. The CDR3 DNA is TGTGCCAGCGGGAGGGGCCCCAAAAACATTCAGTACTTC.

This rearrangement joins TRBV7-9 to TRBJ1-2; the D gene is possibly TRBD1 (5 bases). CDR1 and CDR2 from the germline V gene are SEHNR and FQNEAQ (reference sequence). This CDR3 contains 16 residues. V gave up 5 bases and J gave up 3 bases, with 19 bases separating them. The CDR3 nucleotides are TGTGCCAGCAGCCTAGGCTTGGCGGGGGAAGACTATGGCTACACCTTC. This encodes CASSLGLAGEDYGYTF.

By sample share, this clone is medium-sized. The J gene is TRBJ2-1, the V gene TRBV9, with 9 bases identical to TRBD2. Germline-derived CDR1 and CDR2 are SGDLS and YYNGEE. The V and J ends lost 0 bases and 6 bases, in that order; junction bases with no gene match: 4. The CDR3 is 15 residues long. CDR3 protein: CASSVEAGGGNEQFF. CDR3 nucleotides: TGTGCCAGCAGCGTAGAAGCGGGAGGTGGCAATGAGCAGTTCTTC. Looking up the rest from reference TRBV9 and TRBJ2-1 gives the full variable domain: DSGVTQTPKHLITATGQRVTLRCSPRSGDLSVYWYQQSLDQGLQFLIQYYNGEERAKGNILERFSAQQFPDLHSELNLSSLELGDSALYFCASSVEAGGGNEQFFGPGTRLTVL.

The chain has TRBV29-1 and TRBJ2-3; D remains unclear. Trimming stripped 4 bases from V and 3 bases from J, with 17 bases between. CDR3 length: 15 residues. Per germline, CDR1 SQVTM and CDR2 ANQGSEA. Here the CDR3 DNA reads TGCAGCGTTGCATCGAGCCTGTCGATTACAGATACGCAGTATTTT. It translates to CSVASSLSITDTQYF.

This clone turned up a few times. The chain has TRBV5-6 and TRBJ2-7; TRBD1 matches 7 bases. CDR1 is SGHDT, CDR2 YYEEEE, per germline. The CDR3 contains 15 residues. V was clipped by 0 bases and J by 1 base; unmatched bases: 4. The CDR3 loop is CASSLDPGQSYEQYF. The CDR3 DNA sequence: TGTGCCAGCAGCTTGGACCCGGGACAGTCCTACGAGCAGTACTTC.

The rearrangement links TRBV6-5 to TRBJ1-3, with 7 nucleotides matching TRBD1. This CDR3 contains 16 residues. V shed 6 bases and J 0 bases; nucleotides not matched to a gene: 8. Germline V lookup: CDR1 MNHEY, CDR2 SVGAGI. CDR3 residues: CASSYGTAGSGNTIYF. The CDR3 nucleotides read TGTGCCAGCAGCTACGGGACAGCAGGCTCTGGAAACACCATATATTTT.

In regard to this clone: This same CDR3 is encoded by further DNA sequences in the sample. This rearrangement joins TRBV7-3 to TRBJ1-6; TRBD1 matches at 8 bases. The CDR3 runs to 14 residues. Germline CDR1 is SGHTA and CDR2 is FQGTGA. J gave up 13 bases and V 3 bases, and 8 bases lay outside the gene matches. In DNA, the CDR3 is TGTGCCAGCAGCTTCGGACAGGGAAAGTCGCCCCTCCACTTT. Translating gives CASSFGQGKSPLHF.

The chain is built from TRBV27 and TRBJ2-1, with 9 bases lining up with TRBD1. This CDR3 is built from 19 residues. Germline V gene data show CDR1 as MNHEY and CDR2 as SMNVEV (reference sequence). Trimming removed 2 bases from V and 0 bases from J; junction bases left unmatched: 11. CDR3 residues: CASSLDRDRVRISYNEQFF. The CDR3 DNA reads TGTGCCAGCAGTTTAGACCGGGACAGGGTGAGGATCTCCTACAATGAGCAGTTCTTC.

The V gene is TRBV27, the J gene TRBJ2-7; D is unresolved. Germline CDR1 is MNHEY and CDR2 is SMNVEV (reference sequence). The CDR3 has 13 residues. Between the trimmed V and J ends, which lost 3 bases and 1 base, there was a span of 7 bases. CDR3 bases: TGTGCCAGCAGTTTGAGTCTATCCTACGAGCAGTACTTC. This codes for CASSLSLSYEQYF.

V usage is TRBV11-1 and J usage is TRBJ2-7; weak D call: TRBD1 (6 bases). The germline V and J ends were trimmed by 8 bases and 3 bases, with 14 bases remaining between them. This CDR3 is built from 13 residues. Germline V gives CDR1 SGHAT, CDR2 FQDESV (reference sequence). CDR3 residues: CASGHRVGYEQYF. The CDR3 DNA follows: TGTGCCAGCGGGCACAGGGTCGGCTACGAGCAGTACTTC.

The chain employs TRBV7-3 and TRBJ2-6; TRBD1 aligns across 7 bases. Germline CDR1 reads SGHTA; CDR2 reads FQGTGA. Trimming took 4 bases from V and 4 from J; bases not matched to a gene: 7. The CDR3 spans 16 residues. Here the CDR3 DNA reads TGTGCCAGCAGCTCCCAGGGGGTTTCCGGGGCCAACGTCCTGACTTTC. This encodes CASSSQGVSGANVLTF.

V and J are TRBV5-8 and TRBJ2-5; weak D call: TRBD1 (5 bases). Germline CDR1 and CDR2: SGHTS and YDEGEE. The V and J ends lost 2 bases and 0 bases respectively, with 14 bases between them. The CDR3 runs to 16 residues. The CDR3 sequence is CASSFQGHQYQETQYF. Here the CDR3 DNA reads TGTGCCAGCAGCTTCCAGGGTCACCAGTACCAAGAGACCCAGTACTTC.

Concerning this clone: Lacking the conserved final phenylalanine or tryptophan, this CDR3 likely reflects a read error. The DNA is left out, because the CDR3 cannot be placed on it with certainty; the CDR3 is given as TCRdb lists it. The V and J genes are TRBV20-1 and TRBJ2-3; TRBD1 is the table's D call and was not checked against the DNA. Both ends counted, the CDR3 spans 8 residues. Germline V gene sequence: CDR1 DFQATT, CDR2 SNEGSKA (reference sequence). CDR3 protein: CSAGGPRI.

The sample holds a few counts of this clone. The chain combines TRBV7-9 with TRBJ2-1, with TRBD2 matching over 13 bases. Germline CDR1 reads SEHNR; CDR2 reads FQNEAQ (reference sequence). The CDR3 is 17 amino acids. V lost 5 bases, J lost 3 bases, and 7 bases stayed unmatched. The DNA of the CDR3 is TGTGCCAGCAGCCCACTAGCGGGGGGGAATCGCTACAATGAGCAGTTCTTC. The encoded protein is CASSPLAGGNRYNEQFF.

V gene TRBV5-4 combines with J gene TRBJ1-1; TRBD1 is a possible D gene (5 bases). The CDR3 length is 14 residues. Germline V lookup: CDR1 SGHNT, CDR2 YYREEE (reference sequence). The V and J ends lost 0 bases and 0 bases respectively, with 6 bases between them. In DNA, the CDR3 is TGTGCCAGCAGCTTGGGACAGATGAACACTGAAGCTTTCTTT. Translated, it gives CASSLGQMNTEAFF.

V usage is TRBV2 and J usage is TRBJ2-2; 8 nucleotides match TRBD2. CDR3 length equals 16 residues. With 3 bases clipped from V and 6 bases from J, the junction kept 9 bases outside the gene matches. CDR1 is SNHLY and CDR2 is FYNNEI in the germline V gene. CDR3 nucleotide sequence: TGTGCCAGCAGTGAGGTAGCGGGATTCCTCCCCGGGGAGCTGTTTTTT. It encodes CASSEVAGFLPGELFF.

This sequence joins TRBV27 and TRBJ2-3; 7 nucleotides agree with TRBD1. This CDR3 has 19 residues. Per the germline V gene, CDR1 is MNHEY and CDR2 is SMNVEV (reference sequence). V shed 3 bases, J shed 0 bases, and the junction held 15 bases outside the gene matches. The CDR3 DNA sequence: TGTGCCAGCAGTTTCACCCTCGCTAGGGGGACAGCGAGCACAGATACGCAGTATTTT. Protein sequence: CASSFTLARGTASTDTQYF.

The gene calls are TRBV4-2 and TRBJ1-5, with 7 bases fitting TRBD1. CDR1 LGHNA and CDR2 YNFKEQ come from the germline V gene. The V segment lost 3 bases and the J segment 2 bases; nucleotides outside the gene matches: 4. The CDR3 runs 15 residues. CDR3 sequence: CASSHQGERNQPQHF. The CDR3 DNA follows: TGTGCCAGCAGCCACCAGGGGGAACGCAATCAGCCCCAGCATTTT.

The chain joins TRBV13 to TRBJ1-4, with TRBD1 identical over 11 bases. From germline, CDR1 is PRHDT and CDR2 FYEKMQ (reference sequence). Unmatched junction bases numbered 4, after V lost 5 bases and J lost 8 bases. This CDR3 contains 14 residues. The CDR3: CASSKGQGGEKLFF. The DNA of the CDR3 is TGTGCCAGCAGCAAGGGACAGGGGGGGGAAAAACTGTTTTTT.

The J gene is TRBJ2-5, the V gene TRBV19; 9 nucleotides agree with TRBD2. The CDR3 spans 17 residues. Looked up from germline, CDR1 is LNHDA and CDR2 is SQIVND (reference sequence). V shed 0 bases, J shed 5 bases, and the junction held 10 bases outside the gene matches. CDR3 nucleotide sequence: TGTGCCAGTAGTATAGAAAAGGGACTAGCTGGCATGGAGACCCAGTACTTC. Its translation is CASSIEKGLAGMETQYF.

The CDR3 DNA reads TGTGCCAGCAGTTTTTCGGGAGCTGTCCACAATGAGCAGTTCTTC. It translates to CASSFSGAVHNEQFF. The chain is built from TRBV27 and TRBJ2-1, with D possibly matching TRBD2 (6 bases). V lost 3 bases and J 5 bases, leaving 14 bases between the germline ends. The CDR3 runs 15 residues. CDR1 is MNHEY, CDR2 SMNVEV, per germline (reference sequence).

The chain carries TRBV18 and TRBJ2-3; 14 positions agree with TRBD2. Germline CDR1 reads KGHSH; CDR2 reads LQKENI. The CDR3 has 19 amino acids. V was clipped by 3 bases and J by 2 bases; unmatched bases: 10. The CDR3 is CASSPLGTSGRYSTDTQYF. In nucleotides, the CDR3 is TGTGCCAGCTCACCCCTGGGGACTAGCGGGAGATATTCCACAGATACGCAGTATTTT. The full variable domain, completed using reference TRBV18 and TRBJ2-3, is NAGVMQNPRHLVRRRGQEARLRCSPMKGHSHVYWYRQLPEEGLKFMVYLQKENIIDESGMPKERFSAEFPKEGPSILRIQQVVRGDSAAYFCASSPLGTSGRYSTDTQYFGPGTRLTVL.

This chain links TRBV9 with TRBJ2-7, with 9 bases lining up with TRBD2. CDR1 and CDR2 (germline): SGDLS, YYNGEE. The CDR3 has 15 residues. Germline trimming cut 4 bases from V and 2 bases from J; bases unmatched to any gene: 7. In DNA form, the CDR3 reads TGTGCCAGCAGCCCCCACGCGGGGGGGACCTACGAGCAGTACTTC. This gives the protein CASSPHAGGTYEQYF.

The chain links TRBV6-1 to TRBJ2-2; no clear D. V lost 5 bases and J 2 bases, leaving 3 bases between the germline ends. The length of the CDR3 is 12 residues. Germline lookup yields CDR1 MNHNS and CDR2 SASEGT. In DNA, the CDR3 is TGTGCCAGCAGTTATAACACCGGGGAGCTGTTTTTT. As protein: CASSYNTGELFF.

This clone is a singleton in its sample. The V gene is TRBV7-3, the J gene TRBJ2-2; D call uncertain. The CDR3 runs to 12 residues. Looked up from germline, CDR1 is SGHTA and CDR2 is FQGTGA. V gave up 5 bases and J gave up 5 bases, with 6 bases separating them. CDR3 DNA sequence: TGTGCCAGCAGCGTCGGGACCGGGGAGCTGTTTTTT. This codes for CASSVGTGELFF.